The clone carrying this T cell receptor beta chain showed up just once. The data belong to a study of cytomegalovirus exposure and HLA in healthy donors. PCR used 60 Vbeta primers and 13 Jbeta primers. The data were produced by immunoSEQ multiplex PCR, yet TCRdb's version contains in-frame clones alone and is incomplete. The table shows tens of thousands of clones, with about 70% occurring only once. Germline CDR1 reads SGHTS; CDR2 reads YDEGEE. The CDR3 is 15 residues long. Deletions cut 0 bases from V and 4 bases from J, with 10 bases between. The sequence derives from a male donor in good health and CMV-seropositive. The source material was PBMCs. The J gene is TRBJ2-2, the V gene TRBV5-8, with D possibly matching TRBD2 (5 bases). The CDR3 here is CASSLAGAGTGELFF. In DNA, the CDR3 is TGTGCCAGCAGCTTGGCAGGCGCGGGCACCGGGGAGCTGTTTTTT.